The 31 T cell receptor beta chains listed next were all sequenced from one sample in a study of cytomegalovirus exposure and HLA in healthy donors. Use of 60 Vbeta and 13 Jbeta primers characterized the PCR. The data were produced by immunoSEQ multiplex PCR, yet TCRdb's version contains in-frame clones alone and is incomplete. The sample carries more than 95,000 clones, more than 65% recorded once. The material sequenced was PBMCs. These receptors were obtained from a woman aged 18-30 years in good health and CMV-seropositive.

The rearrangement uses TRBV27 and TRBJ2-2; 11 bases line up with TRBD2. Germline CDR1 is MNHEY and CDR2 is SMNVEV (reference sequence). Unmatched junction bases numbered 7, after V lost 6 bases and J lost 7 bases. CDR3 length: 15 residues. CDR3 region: CASRLAGATNGELFF. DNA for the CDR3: TGTGCCAGCAGACTAGCGGGAGCCACAAACGGGGAGCTGTTTTTT.

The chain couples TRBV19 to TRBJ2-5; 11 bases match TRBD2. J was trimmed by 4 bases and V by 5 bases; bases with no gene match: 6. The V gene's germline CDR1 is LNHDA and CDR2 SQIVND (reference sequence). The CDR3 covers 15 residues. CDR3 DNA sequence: TGTGCCAGTAGTCAACTAGCGGGGGTATTAGAGACCCAGTACTTC. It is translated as CASSQLAGVLETQYF.

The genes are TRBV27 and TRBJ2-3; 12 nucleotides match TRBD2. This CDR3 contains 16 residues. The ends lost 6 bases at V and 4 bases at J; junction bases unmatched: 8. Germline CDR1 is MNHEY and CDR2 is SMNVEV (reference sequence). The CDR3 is CASSPTTSGGPDTQYF. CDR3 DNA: TGTGCCAGCAGCCCGACGACTAGCGGGGGCCCAGATACGCAGTATTTT.

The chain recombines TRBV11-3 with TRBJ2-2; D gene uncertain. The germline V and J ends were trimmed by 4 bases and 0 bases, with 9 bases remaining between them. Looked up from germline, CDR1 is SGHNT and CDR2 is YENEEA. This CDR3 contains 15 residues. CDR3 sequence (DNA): TGTGCCAGCAGCTCCGCCAGGTCGAACACCGGGGAGCTGTTTTTT. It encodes CASSSARSNTGELFF.

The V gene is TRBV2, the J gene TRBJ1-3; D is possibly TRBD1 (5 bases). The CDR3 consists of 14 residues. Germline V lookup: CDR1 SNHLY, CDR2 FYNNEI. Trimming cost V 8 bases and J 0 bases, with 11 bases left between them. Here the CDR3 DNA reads TGTGCCAGCCACAGGCCTAGCTCTGGAAACACCATATATTTT. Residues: CASHRPSSGNTIYF.

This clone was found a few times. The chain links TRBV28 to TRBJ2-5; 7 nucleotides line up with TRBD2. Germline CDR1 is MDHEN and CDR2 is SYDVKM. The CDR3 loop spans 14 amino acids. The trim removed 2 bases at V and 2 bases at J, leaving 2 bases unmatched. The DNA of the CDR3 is TGTGCCAGCAGTTTACTAGCGGCACAAGAGACCCAGTACTTC. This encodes CASSLLAAQETQYF.

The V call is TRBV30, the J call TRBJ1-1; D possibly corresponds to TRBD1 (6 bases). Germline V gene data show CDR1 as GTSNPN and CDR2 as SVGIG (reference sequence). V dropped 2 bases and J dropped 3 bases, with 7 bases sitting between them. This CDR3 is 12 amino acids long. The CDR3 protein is CAWSWTDTEAFF. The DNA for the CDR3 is TGTGCCTGGAGTTGGACAGACACTGAAGCTTTCTTT.

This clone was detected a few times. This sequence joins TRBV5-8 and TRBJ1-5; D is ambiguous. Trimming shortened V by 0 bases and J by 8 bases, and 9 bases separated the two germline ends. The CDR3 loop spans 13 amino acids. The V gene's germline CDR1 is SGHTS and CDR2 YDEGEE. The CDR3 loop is CASSLAGSKPQHF. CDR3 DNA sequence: TGTGCCAGCAGCTTGGCTGGGAGTAAGCCCCAGCATTTT. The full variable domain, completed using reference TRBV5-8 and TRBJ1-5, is EAGVTQSPTHLIKTRGQQATLRCSPISGHTSVYWYQQALGLGLQFLLWYDEGEERNRGNFPPRFSGRQFPNYSSELNVNALELEDSALYLCASSLAGSKPQHFGDGTRLSIL.

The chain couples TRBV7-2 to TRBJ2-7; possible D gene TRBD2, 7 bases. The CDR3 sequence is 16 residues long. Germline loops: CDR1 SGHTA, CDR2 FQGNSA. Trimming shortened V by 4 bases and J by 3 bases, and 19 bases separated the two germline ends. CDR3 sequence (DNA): TGTGCCAGCAGCTGGGGGGGCATCTCCGGAGGCTACGAGCAGTACTTC. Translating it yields CASSWGGISGGYEQYF.

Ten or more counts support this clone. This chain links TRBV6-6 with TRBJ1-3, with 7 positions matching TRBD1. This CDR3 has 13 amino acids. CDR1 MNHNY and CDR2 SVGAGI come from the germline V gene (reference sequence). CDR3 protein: CAGQGVSGNTIYF. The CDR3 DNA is TGTGCAGGGCAGGGGGTCTCTGGAAACACCATATATTTT.

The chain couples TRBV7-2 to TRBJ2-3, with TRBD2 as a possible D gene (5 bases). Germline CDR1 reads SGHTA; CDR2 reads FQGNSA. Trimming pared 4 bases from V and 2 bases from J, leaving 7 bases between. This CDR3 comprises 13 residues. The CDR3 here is CASSSDYTDTQYF. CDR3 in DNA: TGTGCCAGCAGCTCTGACTACACAGATACGCAGTATTTT. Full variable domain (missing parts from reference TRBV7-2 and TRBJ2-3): GAGVSQSPSNKVTEKGKDVELRCDPISGHTALYWYRQSLGQGLEFLIYFQGNSAPDKSGLPSDRFSAERTGGSVSTLTIQRTQQEDSAVYLCASSSDYTDTQYFGPGTRLTVL.

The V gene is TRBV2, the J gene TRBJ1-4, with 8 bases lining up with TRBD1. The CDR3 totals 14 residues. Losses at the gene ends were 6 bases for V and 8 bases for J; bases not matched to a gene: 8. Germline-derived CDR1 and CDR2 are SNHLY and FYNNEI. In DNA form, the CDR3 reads TGTGCCAGCAGCCCCGGACAGGGAGGCGAAAAACTGTTTTTT. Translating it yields CASSPGQGGEKLFF.

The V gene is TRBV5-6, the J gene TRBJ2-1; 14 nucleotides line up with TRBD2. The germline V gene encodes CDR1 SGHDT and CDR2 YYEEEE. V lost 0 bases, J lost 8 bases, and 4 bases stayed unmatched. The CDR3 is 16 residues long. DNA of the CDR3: TGTGCCAGCAGCTTGGGACTAGCGGGGGGGCTCGATGAGCAGTTCTTC. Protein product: CASSLGLAGGLDEQFF.

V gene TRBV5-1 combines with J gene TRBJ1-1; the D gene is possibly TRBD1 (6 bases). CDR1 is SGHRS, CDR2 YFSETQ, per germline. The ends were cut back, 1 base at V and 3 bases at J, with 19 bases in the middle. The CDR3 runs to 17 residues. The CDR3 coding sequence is TGCGCCAGCAGCTTGCCGACAGGAACGACAATAGACACTGAAGCTTTCTTT. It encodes CASSLPTGTTIDTEAFF. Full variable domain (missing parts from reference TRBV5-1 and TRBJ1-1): KAGVTQTPRYLIKTRGQQVTLSCSPISGHRSVSWYQQTPGQGLQFLFEYFSETQRNKGNFPGRFSGRQFSNSRSEMNVSTLELGDSALYLCASSLPTGTTIDTEAFFGQGTRLTVV.

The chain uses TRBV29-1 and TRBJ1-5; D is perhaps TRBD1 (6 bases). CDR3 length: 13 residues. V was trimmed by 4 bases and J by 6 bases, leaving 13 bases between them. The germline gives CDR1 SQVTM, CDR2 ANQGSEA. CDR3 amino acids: CSVGGGGSQPQHF. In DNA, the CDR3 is TGCAGCGTTGGTGGGGGGGGCTCTCAGCCCCAGCATTTT.

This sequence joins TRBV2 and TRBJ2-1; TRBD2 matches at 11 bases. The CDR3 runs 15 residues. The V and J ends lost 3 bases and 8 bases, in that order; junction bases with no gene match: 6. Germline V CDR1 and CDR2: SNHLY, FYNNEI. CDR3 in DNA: TGTGCCAGCAGTGAGTTAGCGGGGGGGTGGGATGAGCAGTTCTTC. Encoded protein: CASSELAGGWDEQFF.

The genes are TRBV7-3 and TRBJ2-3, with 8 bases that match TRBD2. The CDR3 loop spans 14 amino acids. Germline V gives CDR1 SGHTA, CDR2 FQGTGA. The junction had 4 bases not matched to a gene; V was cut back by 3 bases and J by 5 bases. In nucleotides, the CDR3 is TGTGCCAGCAGCTTTTCTGGGACTAGAGATACGCAGTATTTT. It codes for CASSFSGTRDTQYF.

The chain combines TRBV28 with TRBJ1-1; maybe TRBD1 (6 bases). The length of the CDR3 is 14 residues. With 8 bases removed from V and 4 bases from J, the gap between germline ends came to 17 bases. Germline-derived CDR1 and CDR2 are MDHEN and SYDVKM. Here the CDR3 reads CASHQWRGLTEAFF. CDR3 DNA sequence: TGTGCCAGCCACCAATGGCGGGGGCTCACTGAAGCTTTCTTT. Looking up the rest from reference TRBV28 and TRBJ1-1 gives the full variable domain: DVKVTQSSRYLVKRTGEKVFLECVQDMDHENMFWYRQDPGLGLRLIYFSYDVKMKEKGDIPEGYSVSREKKERFSLILESASTNQTSMYLCASHQWRGLTEAFFGQGTRLTVV.

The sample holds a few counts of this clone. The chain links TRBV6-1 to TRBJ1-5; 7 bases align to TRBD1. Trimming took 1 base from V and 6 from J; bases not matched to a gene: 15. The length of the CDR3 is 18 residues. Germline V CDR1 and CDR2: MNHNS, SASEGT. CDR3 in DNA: TGTGCCAGCAGTGAAGTATGGGACAGTAATCCTCTTCGTCAGCCCCAGCATTTT. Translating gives CASSEVWDSNPLRQPQHF.

CDR3 coding DNA: TGCGCCAGCAGCTTGACGACAGGCCTAACCTACGAGCAGTACTTC. Protein product: CASSLTTGLTYEQYF. The chain is built from TRBV5-1 and TRBJ2-7; D is possibly TRBD1 (6 bases). The V end lost 1 base, the J end lost 2 bases, and 13 bases lay between the germline ends. This CDR3 comprises 15 residues. Per germline, CDR1 SGHRS and CDR2 YFSETQ.

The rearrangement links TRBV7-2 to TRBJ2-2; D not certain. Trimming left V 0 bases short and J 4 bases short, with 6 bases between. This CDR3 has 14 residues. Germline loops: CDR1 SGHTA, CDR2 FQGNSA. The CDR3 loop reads CASSLARATGELFF. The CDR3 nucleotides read TGTGCCAGCAGCTTAGCGAGAGCCACCGGGGAGCTGTTTTTT.

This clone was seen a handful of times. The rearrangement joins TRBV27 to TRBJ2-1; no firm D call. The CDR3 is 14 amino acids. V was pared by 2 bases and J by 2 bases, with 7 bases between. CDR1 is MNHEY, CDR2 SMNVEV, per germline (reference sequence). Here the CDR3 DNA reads TGTGCCAGCAGTTTAAGTGAGACCTACAATGAGCAGTTCTTC. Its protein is CASSLSETYNEQFF.

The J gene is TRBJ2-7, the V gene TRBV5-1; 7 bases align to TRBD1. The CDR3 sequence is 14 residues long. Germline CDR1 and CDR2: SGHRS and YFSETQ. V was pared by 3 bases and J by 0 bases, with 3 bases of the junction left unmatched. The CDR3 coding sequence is TGCGCCAGCAGCTCGGGACAGCCCTCCTACGAGCAGTACTTC. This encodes CASSSGQPSYEQYF.

CDR3: CASSQDWGQGARNTIYF. The CDR3 DNA sequence: TGTGCCAGCAGCCAAGATTGGGGCCAAGGGGCAAGAAACACCATATATTTT. This chain joins TRBV14 and TRBJ1-3, with D possibly TRBD1 on 5 matching bases. Germline values: CDR1 SGHDN, CDR2 FVKESK. The V and J ends lost 0 bases and 5 bases respectively, with 17 bases between them. The CDR3 has 17 residues.

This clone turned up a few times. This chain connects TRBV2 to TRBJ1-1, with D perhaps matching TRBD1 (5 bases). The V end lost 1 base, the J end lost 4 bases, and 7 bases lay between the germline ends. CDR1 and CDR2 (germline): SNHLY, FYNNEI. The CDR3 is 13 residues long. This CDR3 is CASSEVRGTEAFF. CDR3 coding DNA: TGTGCCAGCAGTGAAGTTAGGGGCACTGAAGCTTTCTTT.

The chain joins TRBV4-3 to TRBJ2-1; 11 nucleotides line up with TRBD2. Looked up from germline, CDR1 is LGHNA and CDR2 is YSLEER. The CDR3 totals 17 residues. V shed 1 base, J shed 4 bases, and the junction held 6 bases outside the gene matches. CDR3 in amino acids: CASSQVGTSGLYNEQFF. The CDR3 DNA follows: TGCGCCAGCAGCCAAGTTGGGACTAGCGGTTTATACAATGAGCAGTTCTTC.

Here the CDR3 reads CASSLQGTYGYTF. The DNA of the CDR3 is TGTGCCAGCAGCTTGCAGGGTACCTATGGCTACACCTTC. This chain connects TRBV5-4 to TRBJ1-2, with D possibly TRBD1 on 5 matching bases. This CDR3 is 13 amino acids long. Germline V gene sequence: CDR1 SGHNT, CDR2 YYREEE (reference sequence). Trimming took off 1 base at V and 4 bases at J, with 8 bases between the two ends.

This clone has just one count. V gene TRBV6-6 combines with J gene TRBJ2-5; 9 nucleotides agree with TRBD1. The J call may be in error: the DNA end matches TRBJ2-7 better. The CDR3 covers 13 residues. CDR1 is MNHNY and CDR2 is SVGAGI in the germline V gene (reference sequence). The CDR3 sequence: CASSGTGPHEQYF. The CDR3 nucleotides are TGTGCCAGCAGTGGGACAGGGCCCCACGAGCAGTACTTC.

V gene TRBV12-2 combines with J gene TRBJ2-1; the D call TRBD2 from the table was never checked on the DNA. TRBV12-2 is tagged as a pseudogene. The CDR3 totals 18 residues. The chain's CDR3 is CASRLRGERGGTYNEQFF. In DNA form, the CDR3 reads TGTGCAAGTCGCCTTAGAGGGGAGCGGGGCGGAACCTACAATGAGCAGTTCTTC.

In nucleotides, the CDR3 is TGTGCCAGCAGCGTAGTGGAGTTCACCGGGGAGCTGTTTTTT. Its protein product is CASSVVEFTGELFF. The V and J genes are TRBV9 and TRBJ2-2; D is undetermined. Germline V gene lookup returns CDR1 SGDLS and CDR2 YYNGEE. The length of the CDR3 is 14 residues. V shed 0 bases and J shed 4 bases, with 7 bases lying between them.

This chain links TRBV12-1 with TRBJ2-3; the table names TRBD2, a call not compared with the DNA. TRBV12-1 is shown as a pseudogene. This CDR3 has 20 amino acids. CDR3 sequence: CASSLGGQGVSGSSADTQYF. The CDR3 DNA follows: TGTGCCAGCAGCTTAGGGGGACAGGGGGTTAGCGGGAGTTCCGCAGATACGCAGTATTTT.